This TCR beta chain is from a study of blood T cell repertoires in COVID-19. Study overall: PBMCs, B-cell-depleted T cells, or T cells provided the cDNA or gDNA that made up the material.

Trimming took 4 bases from V and 2 from J; bases not matched to a gene: 7. The CDR3 length is 16 residues. The germline V gene encodes CDR1 SGHDN and CDR2 FVKESK. Produced via immunoSEQ multiplex PCR; TCRdb's table is partial and in-frame only. The sample has roughly 100,000 clones, 82% seen once; the top ten hold about 18%. V gene TRBV14 combines with J gene TRBJ1-4; 7 bases map to TRBD1. The sample consisted of peripheral blood. The TCR originated in an elderly man with acute or convalescent COVID-19. The CDR3 DNA follows: TGTGCCAGCAGCCTACCCGGGACAGCGACTAATGAAAAACTGTTTTTT. Its protein product is CASSLPGTATNEKLFF.